The 12 T cell receptor beta chains below come from one sample, sequenced in a study of blood T cell repertoires in COVID-19 (dated by TCRdb to 2019 to 2021). The library was produced with the immunoSEQ multiplex PCR assay. TCRdb provides this immuneACCESS table in a form limited to in-frame rearrangements. Some clones are lacking; in checked studies, under half of them reflect an unresolved V gene, and why the rest are absent is not known. This sample holds roughly 74,000 clones; around 89% were observed only once. The ten largest clones take up around 1.2% of the sample. The specimen sequenced was PBMCs or T cells enriched from blood (not recorded which). Receptor source: a woman aged 50 to 60 with acute COVID-19.

The count of this clone is one. J is TRBJ2-3 and V is TRBV5-1; possibly TRBD1 for D (6 bases). The germline V and J ends were trimmed by 0 bases and 2 bases, with 13 bases remaining between them. The CDR3 covers 16 residues. CDR1 and CDR2 (germline): SGHRS, YFSETQ. The CDR3 spells CASSLGGGRNTDTQYF. Here the CDR3 DNA reads TGCGCCAGCAGCTTGGGAGGGGGTAGGAACACAGATACGCAGTATTTT.

This chain links TRBV3-1 (or the pseudogene TRBV3-2) with TRBJ1-6; D is ambiguous. Trimming shortened V by 1 base and J by 14 bases, and 9 bases separated the two germline ends. The CDR3 contains 12 residues. Germline V lookup: CDR1 LGHDT, CDR2 YNNKEL (reference sequence). CDR3 protein: CASSQVGSSLHF. The CDR3 bases are TGTGCCAGCAGCCAAGTTGGTAGTTCCCTCCACTTT.

The chain links TRBV6-1 to TRBJ2-3, with a weak D call TRBD1 (5 bases). CDR1 and CDR2 from the germline V gene are MNHNS and SASEGT. The CDR3 is 16 residues long. The V end was cut by 0 bases, the J end by 0 bases, with 10 bases between. The CDR3: CASSEARTPSTDTQYF. Written as DNA, the CDR3 is TGTGCCAGCAGTGAAGCCAGGACACCTAGCACAGATACGCAGTATTTT.

The chain recombines TRBV10-3 with TRBJ1-4, with TRBD1 as a possible D gene (5 bases). The CDR3 runs to 15 residues. V lost 5 bases and J 2 bases, leaving 12 bases between the germline ends. Germline lookup yields CDR1 ENHRY and CDR2 SYGVKD. CDR3 region: CAISMGRGTNEKLFF. CDR3 DNA: TGTGCCATCAGTATGGGTCGGGGGACTAATGAAAAACTGTTTTTT.

The chain recombines TRBV11-2 with TRBJ2-2; no reliable D call. CDR3 length: 12 amino acids. The V gene lost 2 bases and the J gene lost 6 bases, with 4 bases spanning the gap. Germline lookup yields CDR1 SGHAT and CDR2 FQNNGV. The DNA for the CDR3 is TGTGCCAGCAGCTTATTAGCCGGGGAGCTGTTTTTT. Translating gives CASSLLAGELFF.

The V call is TRBV6-4, the J call TRBJ2-2, with D possibly TRBD2 on 5 matching bases. CDR3 length: 14 amino acids. Germline V lookup: CDR1 MRHNA, CDR2 SNTAGT. The V end lost 5 bases, the J end lost 2 bases, and 9 bases lay between the germline ends. The CDR3 region has the DNA TGTGCCAGCAGTAGCGGTTTTAACACCGGGGAGCTGTTTTTT. Its protein is CASSSGFNTGELFF.

V is TRBV3-1 (or the pseudogene TRBV3-2) and J is TRBJ1-2; D is possibly TRBD1 (5 bases). Trimming stripped 1 base from V and 9 bases from J, with 18 bases between. The CDR3 runs to 15 residues. Germline V gene data show CDR1 as LGHDT and CDR2 as YNNKEL (reference sequence). The CDR3 protein is CASSQGSRTLGSYTF. CDR3 DNA: TGTGCCAGCAGCCAAGGGTCGAGGACACTCGGAAGCTACACCTTC.

V is TRBV25-1 and J is TRBJ2-1; D is unresolved. Germline-derived CDR1 and CDR2 are MGHDK and SYGVNS. The germline V and J ends were trimmed by 5 bases and 0 bases, with 17 bases remaining between them. The CDR3 runs to 17 residues. The CDR3 bases are TGTGCCAGCAGTAATGATCTCGCACACCTCTCCTACAATGAGCAGTTCTTC. This sequence encodes CASSNDLAHLSYNEQFF.

This clone was recorded only once. The chain's CDR3 is CASSFYEKLFF. The CDR3 DNA follows: TGTGCCAGCAGTTTCTATGAAAAACTGTTTTTT. V usage is TRBV28 and J usage is TRBJ1-4; D not certain. This CDR3 region has 11 residues. Germline V gives CDR1 MDHEN, CDR2 SYDVKM. V lost 3 bases, J lost 6 bases, and 2 bases lay in between.

The gene calls are TRBV11-3 and TRBJ2-1, with TRBD1 as a possible D gene (6 bases). The CDR3 totals 16 residues. V was pared by 2 bases and J by 7 bases, with 18 bases between. Germline lookup yields CDR1 SGHNT and CDR2 YENEEA. DNA for the CDR3: TGTGCCAGCAGCTTACGTAGTGACTTCCAGGGGAATGAGCAGTTCTTC. The encoded protein is CASSLRSDFQGNEQFF.

The chain links TRBV24-1 to TRBJ2-7; possible D gene TRBD1, 5 bases. Between the trimmed V and J ends, which lost 6 bases and 6 bases, there was a span of 14 bases. CDR1 is KGHDR and CDR2 is SFDVKD in the germline V gene. This CDR3 comprises 13 residues. As DNA, the CDR3 is TGTGCCACCAGTAACCCCAGGGTAGGCGAGCAGTACTTC. This codes for CATSNPRVGEQYF.

This clone occurred a few times. The chain is built from TRBV20-1 and TRBJ2-5; unclear D gene. The V gene's germline CDR1 is DFQATT and CDR2 SNEGSKA (reference sequence). V was cut by 3 bases and J by 3 bases, with 5 bases left in between. CDR3 length: 11 amino acids. The CDR3 region is CSASTEETQYF. The CDR3 DNA reads TGCAGTGCTAGCACGGAAGAGACCCAGTACTTC.